Included here is one TCR beta chain sequence, with context. The antigen is unknown. These data come from a study of a mutant IDH1 vaccine in newly diagnosed glioma. Overall study context: In weeks 1, 3, 5, 7, 11, 15, 19 and 23, patients were vaccinated. Vaccination started 4-6 weeks after radiotherapy alone, or with temozolomide cycles. Radiotherapy, temozolomide, or both had been given previously, and both were given to most.

Profiling relied on immunoSEQ multiplex PCR, and the TCRdb table lists in-frame clones only, not all of them. The sample has about 67,000 clones; under 90% are singletons. Stated time point: week 23, last vaccination. Vaccinated patients received 300 ug of mutant IDH1 20-mer peptide per dose, with topical imiquimod. Germline assignment: CDR1 LGHNA and CDR2 YSLEER. There are 17 residues in the CDR3. The V gene lost 0 bases and the J gene lost 4 bases, with 18 bases spanning the gap. This sequence was found in a man younger than 30 with glioma. V is TRBV4-3 and J is TRBJ1-2; TRBD1 might be the D (5 bases). The sample was PBMCs, taken from a glioma patient whose treatment included an IDH1 peptide vaccine. The CDR3 DNA reads TGCGCCAGCAGCCAAGACCGGGGGTCCTCCACCATCTATGGCTACACCTTC. Encoded protein: CASSQDRGSSTIYGYTF.